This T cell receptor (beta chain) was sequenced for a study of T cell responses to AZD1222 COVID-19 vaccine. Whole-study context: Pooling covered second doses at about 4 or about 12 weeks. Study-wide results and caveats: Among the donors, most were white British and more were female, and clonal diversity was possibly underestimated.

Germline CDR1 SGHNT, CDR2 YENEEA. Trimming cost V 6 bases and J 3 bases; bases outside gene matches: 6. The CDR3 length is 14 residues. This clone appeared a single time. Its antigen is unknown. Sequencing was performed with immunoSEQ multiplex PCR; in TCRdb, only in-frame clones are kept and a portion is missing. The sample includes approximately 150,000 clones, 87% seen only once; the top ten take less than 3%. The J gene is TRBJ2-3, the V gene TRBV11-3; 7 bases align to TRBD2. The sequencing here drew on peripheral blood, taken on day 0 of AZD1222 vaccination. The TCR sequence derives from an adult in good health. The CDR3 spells CASSRAGPTDTQYF. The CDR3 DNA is TGTGCCAGCAGTCGAGCGGGACCGACAGATACGCAGTATTTT.